This TCR beta chain comes out of a study of blood T cell repertoires in COVID-19. Whole-study context: COVID-19 samples from acute and convalescent phases originated in the United States, Italy and Spain. T cells, B-cell-depleted T cells, or PBMCs supplied cDNA or gDNA.

This clone came up once. Libraries were prepared by immunoSEQ multiplex PCR; TCRdb keeps only in-frame clonotypes and omits some of them. Of 150,000 to 160,000 clones listed, 80% to 90% are singletons. The germline gives CDR1 GTSNPN, CDR2 SVGIG (reference sequence). The CDR3 totals 11 residues. Trimming took 6 bases from V and 1 from J, leaving 6 bases between them. The TCR sequence derives from a woman in her 70s with acute or convalescent COVID-19. Specimen: peripheral blood. The J gene is TRBJ1-2, the V gene TRBV30; D gene ambiguous. In nucleotides, the CDR3 is TGTGCCTGTGAGGGTAACTATGGCTACACCTTC. Translation: CACEGNYGYTF.